One and the same sample provided the 29 T cell receptor beta chains below, sequenced in a study of CD8+CD57+ T cells in acquired aplastic anemia. The patients chosen for sequencing had shown expansion of CD8+CD57+ cells (detected by flow cytometry). Profiling that covered TCR beta VDJ and CDR3 relied on genomic DNA as its template. Via MiXCR, TCRdb re-called the reads, giving one row per CDR3 protein. The sample includes about 160,000 distinct CDR3 sequences, about 70% of them seen just once. What was sequenced was sorted CD4+, CD8+, or CD8+CD57+ T cells (not recorded which) from PBMCs. The receptors here all came from a human donor with aplastic anemia.

J is TRBJ2-7 and V is TRBV20-1, with D tentatively TRBD1 (6 bases). There are 13 residues in the CDR3. From germline, CDR1 is DFQATT and CDR2 SNEGSKA (reference sequence). Trimming took 3 bases from V and 2 from J, leaving 11 bases between them. CDR3 DNA: TGCAGTGCTAGGGACAGTCCGCCCTACGAGCAGTACTTC. Translating gives CSARDSPPYEQYF.

The sample holds a few counts of this clonotype. The J gene is TRBJ2-3, the V gene TRBV24-1; 9 bases line up with TRBD2. V dropped 9 bases and J dropped 4; count of bases not matched to a gene: 10. The CDR3 sequence is 15 residues long. Per germline, CDR1 KGHDR and CDR2 SFDVKD. CDR3 region: CATQRGSGGPDTQYF. The CDR3 DNA sequence: TGTGCCACCCAGCGAGGTAGCGGGGGCCCAGATACGCAGTATTTT.

The genes are TRBV10-3 and TRBJ2-7; D may be TRBD1 (6 bases). V was trimmed by 3 bases and J by 2 bases, leaving 20 bases between them. CDR1 and CDR2 from the germline V gene are ENHRY and SYGVKD. CDR3 length: 17 amino acids. CDR3 loop: CAISDPKPGHQAYEQYF. The CDR3 coding sequence is TGTGCCATCAGTGATCCTAAACCGGGACACCAGGCCTACGAGCAGTACTTC.

This clonotype has ten or more counts. The chain links TRBV19 to TRBJ2-1; 7 nucleotides agree with TRBD2. There are 18 residues in the CDR3. Germline CDR1 reads LNHDA; CDR2 reads SQIVND (reference sequence). V was pared by 2 bases and J by 4 bases, with 14 bases of the junction left unmatched. CDR3 coding DNA: TGTGCCAGTAGTATAAGGGGAGGGGACGGACGGGGTTACAATGAGCAGTTCTTC. It encodes CASSIRGGDGRGYNEQFF.

As concerns this clonotype: A much larger clone differs from this one at a single base, so this may be a read error. The genes are TRBV9 and TRBJ1-6, with 7 bases matching TRBD1. CDR1 is SGDLS and CDR2 is YYNGEE in the germline V gene. This CDR3 spans 13 amino acids. The CDR3 loop is CASSHRGYSPLRF. In nucleotides, the CDR3 is TGTGCCAGCAGCCACAGGGGTTATTCACCCCTCCGCTTT.

The chain couples TRBV2 to TRBJ2-5; 10 bases fit TRBD1. This CDR3 is 14 amino acids long. J gave up 4 bases and V 6 bases, and 5 bases lay outside the gene matches. Germline V gene lookup returns CDR1 SNHLY and CDR2 FYNNEI. CDR3 sequence: CASRKTGGGETQYF. DNA for the CDR3: TGTGCCAGCAGGAAGACAGGGGGCGGAGAGACCCAGTACTTC.

The chain couples TRBV7-8 to TRBJ2-5, with D maybe TRBD2 (6 bases). Deletions cut 6 bases from V and 5 bases from J, with 16 bases between. Germline lookup yields CDR1 SGHVS and CDR2 FQNEAQ. The CDR3 loop spans 14 amino acids. CDR3 nucleotides: TGTGCCAGCAGTTCACCGGGACTCCGGGAGACCCAGTACTTC. Protein: CASSSPGLRETQYF.

This sequence joins TRBV28 and TRBJ2-7; D may be TRBD2 (5 bases). Trimming took off 6 bases at V and 2 bases at J, with 14 bases between the two ends. The CDR3 runs to 14 residues. Germline V CDR1 and CDR2: MDHEN, SYDVKM. The CDR3 is CASSFLGSPYEQYF. CDR3 coding DNA: TGTGCCAGCAGCTTCCTAGGGAGTCCCTACGAGCAGTACTTC.

J is TRBJ2-3 and V is TRBV20-1; TRBD2 might be the D (5 bases). V lost 0 bases and J lost 11, with 18 bases in between. This CDR3 is built from 14 residues. Per germline, CDR1 DFQATT and CDR2 SNEGSKA (reference sequence). CDR3 nucleotide sequence: TGCAGTGCTAGAGAGGGTAGAGAGGGCGAGGAGCAGTATTTT. It encodes CSAREGREGEEQYF.

In this sample, this clonotype is medium-sized. This chain joins TRBV15 and TRBJ1-2; 12 positions match TRBD1. This CDR3 is 17 amino acids long. Germline V gene sequence: CDR1 LNHNV, CDR2 YYDKDF (reference sequence). With V trimmed by 3 bases and J by 4 bases, 9 bases remained unmatched. The CDR3 here is CATSSDRDRGQFYGYTF. In DNA, the CDR3 is TGTGCCACCAGCAGCGACCGGGACAGGGGGCAATTCTATGGCTACACCTTC.

The V call is TRBV7-9, the J call TRBJ2-1; 11 bases align to TRBD2. Germline loops: CDR1 SEHNR, CDR2 FQNEAQ (reference sequence). Trimming took 5 bases from V and 15 from J; bases not matched to a gene: 12. This CDR3 is built from 14 residues. In DNA, the CDR3 is TGTGCCAGCAGCCCCCCCACCCGACTAGCGGGGTTGTTCTTC. Translation gives CASSPPTRLAGLFF.

The V and J genes are TRBV20-1 and TRBJ2-3; D is unclear. Trimming removed 6 bases from V and 0 bases from J, with 16 bases in between. This CDR3 has 15 residues. Germline V gives CDR1 DFQATT, CDR2 SNEGSKA (reference sequence). CDR3 DNA sequence: TGCAGTGCCACCAGTGTGGGCTCTAGCACAGATACGCAGTATTTT. Its translation: CSATSVGSSTDTQYF.

The rearrangement joins TRBV28 to TRBJ2-7; D may be TRBD1 (5 bases). The CDR3 sequence is 14 residues long. Trimming took off 7 bases at V and 6 bases at J, with 19 bases between the two ends. The germline gives CDR1 MDHEN, CDR2 SYDVKM. The CDR3 DNA reads as TGTGCCAGCATGAAAACCAGGGAAATGGGCGAGCAGTACTTC. Protein: CASMKTREMGEQYF.

This sequence joins TRBV20-1 and TRBJ2-2, with D perhaps matching TRBD1 or TRBD2 (5 bases each). The CDR3 loop spans 13 amino acids. The V gene's germline CDR1 is DFQATT and CDR2 SNEGSKA (reference sequence). CDR3 sequence reads: CSVRAGSTGELFF. In DNA form, the CDR3 reads TGCAGCGTTCGTGCAGGGAGCACCGGGGAGCTGTTTTTT.

In its sample, this clonotype was seen a few times. CDR3 bases: TGTGCCAGCAGTGTCGGGGGGGGGCTCGGCGGCTACACCTTC. Protein sequence: CASSVGGGLGGYTF. The chain couples TRBV2 to TRBJ1-2; D might be TRBD1 (6 bases). Per the germline V gene, CDR1 is SNHLY and CDR2 is FYNNEI. The V gene lost 4 bases and the J gene lost 8 bases, with 17 bases spanning the gap. The CDR3 loop spans 14 amino acids.

The genes are TRBV7-9 and TRBJ2-7; 8 positions match TRBD2. The germline CDR1 and CDR2 sequences are SEHNR and FQNEAQ (reference sequence). The CDR3 contains 15 residues. V was pared by 5 bases and J by 6 bases, with 12 bases of the junction left unmatched. DNA for the CDR3: TGTGCCAGCAGCACCTTGCGGGGGGCCCACTCCGAGCAGTACTTC. This encodes CASSTLRGAHSEQYF.

This chain uses TRBV5-1 with TRBJ1-3, with a weak D call TRBD1 (6 bases). The CDR3 has 17 amino acids. V was trimmed by 1 base and J by 0 bases, leaving 14 bases between them. The germline CDR1 and CDR2 sequences are SGHRS and YFSETQ. The CDR3 is CASSLMWTVNSGNTIYF. The CDR3 coding sequence is TGCGCCAGCAGCTTGATGTGGACAGTTAACTCTGGAAACACCATATATTTT.

The chain has TRBV24-1 and TRBJ2-5, with D possibly TRBD1 on 5 matching bases. The germline gives CDR1 KGHDR, CDR2 SFDVKD. The CDR3 has 15 residues. The V and J ends lost 0 bases and 2 bases respectively, with 9 bases between them. The chain's CDR3 is CATSDLQQVQETQYF. CDR3 bases: TGTGCCACCAGTGATTTGCAACAGGTGCAAGAGACCCAGTACTTC.

This clonotype has at least ten counts. The chain combines TRBV12-5 with TRBJ1-3, with D unresolved. The CDR3 is 13 residues long. Germline V gene lookup returns CDR1 LGHNT and CDR2 FRNRAP. Trimming cost V 5 bases and J 7 bases, with 12 bases left between them. The CDR3 sequence is CASGPPPGNTIYF. For the CDR3, the DNA is TGTGCTAGTGGTCCGCCGCCGGGGAACACCATATATTTT.

V and J are TRBV20-1 and TRBJ2-7; 8 nucleotides match TRBD1. The CDR3 spans 13 residues. With V trimmed by 6 bases and J by 4 bases, 8 bases remained unmatched. Germline V gene lookup returns CDR1 DFQATT and CDR2 SNEGSKA (reference sequence). The CDR3 DNA sequence: TGCAGTGCGAGGACAGGGCACAGATACGAGCAGTACTTC. Translated: CSARTGHRYEQYF.

This clonotype was counted ten times or more. One junction end does not reproduce the germline sequence, and a read error may be involved. The chain has TRBV7-9 and TRBJ1-3; D call uncertain. Germline V gene data show CDR1 as SEHNR and CDR2 as FQNEAQ (reference sequence). This CDR3 contains 14 residues. In DNA, the CDR3 is TGTGCCAGCAGTCCCCCTCGATCTGAAAACACCATATATTTT. It codes for CASSPPRSENTIYF.

V gene TRBV6-2 or TRBV6-3 combines with J gene TRBJ1-3; weak D call: TRBD1 (5 bases). The V gene lost 8 bases and the J gene lost 2 bases, with 13 bases spanning the gap. The germline gives CDR1 MNHEY, CDR2 SVGEGT. The CDR3 runs to 14 residues. This chain's CDR3 is CASSPGIPGNTIYF. The CDR3 nucleotides are TGTGCCAGCTCCCCAGGGATACCTGGAAACACCATATATTTT.

The rearrangement uses TRBV7-8 and TRBJ2-2; 12 bases map to TRBD2. This CDR3 has 17 amino acids. After removal of 3 bases from V and 5 bases from J, the junction contained 7 bases not matched to a gene. The germline V gene encodes CDR1 SGHVS and CDR2 FQNEAQ. Written as DNA, the CDR3 is TGTGCCAGCAGCTTGTCTAGCGGGGGGGCCAGAACCGGGGAGCTGTTTTTT. Its protein is CASSLSSGGARTGELFF.

The rearrangement joins TRBV11-2 to TRBJ2-7; D gene uncertain. Deletions cut 1 base from V and 2 bases from J, with 9 bases between. Germline loops: CDR1 SGHAT, CDR2 FQNNGV. The length of the CDR3 is 14 residues. The CDR3 loop is CASSLGAETYEQYF. In nucleotides, the CDR3 is TGTGCCAGCAGCTTAGGTGCCGAGACCTACGAGCAGTACTTC.

The chain couples TRBV28 to TRBJ1-2; D might be TRBD1 (6 bases). CDR1 is MDHEN and CDR2 is SYDVKM in the germline V gene. The V end lost 3 bases, the J end lost 2 bases, and 10 bases lay between the germline ends. The CDR3 is 14 amino acids. Here the CDR3 DNA reads TGTGCCAGCAGTTTGGGGGCGCTAAACTATGGCTACACCTTC. Encoded protein: CASSLGALNYGYTF.

The J gene is TRBJ2-4, the V gene TRBV19; D may be TRBD2 (5 bases). Looked up from germline, CDR1 is LNHDA and CDR2 is SQIVND (reference sequence). CDR3 length: 15 residues. Trimming took 0 bases from V and 2 from J, leaving 8 bases between them. For the CDR3, the DNA is TGTGCCAGTAGTATAGATCCGGGAACCAAAAACATTCAGTACTTC. Translating gives CASSIDPGTKNIQYF.

The chain links TRBV7-2 to TRBJ2-5; 7 nucleotides agree with TRBD2. V trimming: 5 bases; J trimming: 7 bases; junction bases outside the gene matches: 19. Germline CDR1 and CDR2: SGHTA and FQGNSA. This CDR3 is 17 amino acids long. The CDR3 reads CASSAKLAPEPPSTQYF. DNA of the CDR3: TGTGCCAGCAGCGCAAAACTAGCGCCCGAACCCCCGTCGACCCAGTACTTC.

The chain combines TRBV19 with TRBJ1-5; 8 bases are shared with TRBD1. The CDR3 has 15 amino acids. Trimming took 4 bases from V and 5 from J; bases not matched to a gene: 7. CDR1 is LNHDA and CDR2 is SQIVND in the germline V gene (reference sequence). The CDR3 DNA reads TGTGCCAGTAGTACGACAGGGGCCAGCGATCAGCCCCAGCATTTT. It yields the protein CASSTTGASDQPQHF.

The chain joins TRBV27 to TRBJ1-5; D perhaps matches TRBD1 (5 bases). V lost 2 bases and J 5 bases, leaving 7 bases between the germline ends. The CDR3 is 13 residues long. In germline, CDR1 is MNHEY, CDR2 SMNVEV (reference sequence). The CDR3 here is CASSLGADQPQHF. The CDR3 DNA is TGTGCCAGCAGTTTAGGGGCAGATCAGCCCCAGCATTTT.